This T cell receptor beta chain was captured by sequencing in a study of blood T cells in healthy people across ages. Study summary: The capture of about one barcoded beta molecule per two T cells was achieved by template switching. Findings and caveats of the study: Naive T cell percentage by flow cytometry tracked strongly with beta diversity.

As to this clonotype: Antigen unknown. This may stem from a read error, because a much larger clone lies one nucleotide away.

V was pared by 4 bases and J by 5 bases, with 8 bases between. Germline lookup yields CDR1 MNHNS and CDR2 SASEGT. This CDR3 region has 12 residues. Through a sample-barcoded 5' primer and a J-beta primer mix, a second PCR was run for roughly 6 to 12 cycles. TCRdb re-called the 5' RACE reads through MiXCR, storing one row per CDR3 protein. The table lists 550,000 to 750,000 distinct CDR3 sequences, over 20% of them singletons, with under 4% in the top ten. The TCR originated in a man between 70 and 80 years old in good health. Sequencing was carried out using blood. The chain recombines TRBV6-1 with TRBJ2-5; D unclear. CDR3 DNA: TGTGCCAGCAGTGCAACGACTGAGACCCAGTACTTC. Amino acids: CASSATTETQYF.